This T cell receptor (beta chain) was recovered during a study of PD-1 blockade in classical Hodgkin lymphoma. The CDR3 covers 14 residues. The ends were cut back, 2 bases at V and 5 bases at J, with 10 bases in the middle. CDR1 SEHNR and CDR2 FQNEAQ come from the germline V gene (reference sequence). With regard to this clone: Its target is not known.

All the patients suffered relapse after autologous stem cell transplantation, and brentuximab vedotin exposure differed. Patients' outcomes at their best amounted to complete response, partial response or progressive disease. Clones were sequenced by immunoSEQ multiplex PCR, and TCRdb holds only the in-frame ones, with some missing. The table lists over 35,000 clones, approximately 90% of them singletons, with more than 5.5% in the top ten. The study, taken as a whole, reports: As was reported, newly diagnosed patients showed lower baseline TCR diversity than healthy donors did.

The source is a human donor with classical Hodgkin lymphoma. Sequenced material: peripheral blood mononuclear cells (PBMCs), taken before the second cycle of nivolumab. The chain uses TRBV7-9 and TRBJ2-1, with a tentative D call TRBD1 (6 bases). CDR3 protein: CASSLTDSHNEQFF. The DNA for the CDR3 is TGTGCCAGCAGCTTAACGGACAGCCACAATGAGCAGTTCTTC.